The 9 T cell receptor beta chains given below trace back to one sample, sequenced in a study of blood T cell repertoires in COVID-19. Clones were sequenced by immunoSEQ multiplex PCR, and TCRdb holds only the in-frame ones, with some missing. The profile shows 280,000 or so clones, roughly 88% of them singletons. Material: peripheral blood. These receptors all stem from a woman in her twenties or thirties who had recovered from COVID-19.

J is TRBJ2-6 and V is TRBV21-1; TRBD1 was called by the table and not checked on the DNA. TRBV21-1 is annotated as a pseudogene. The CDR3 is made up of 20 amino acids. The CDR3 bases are TGTGCCAGCCCTGAACCCGAGAACCGGGACAGGGCCTCTGGGGCCAACGTCCTGACTTTC. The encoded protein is CASPEPENRDRASGANVLTF.

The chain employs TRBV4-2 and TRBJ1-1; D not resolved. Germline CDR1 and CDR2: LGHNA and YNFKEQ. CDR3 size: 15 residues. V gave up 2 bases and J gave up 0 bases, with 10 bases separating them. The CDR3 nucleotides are TGTGCCAGCAGCCAACTTTCTTTAATGAACACTGAAGCTTTCTTT. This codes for CASSQLSLMNTEAFF.

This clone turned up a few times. The CDR3 nucleotides are TGTGCCAGCAGCTTAACCCTTCTAGCGAACACCGGGGAGCTGTTTTTT. This codes for CASSLTLLANTGELFF. The genes are TRBV7-3 and TRBJ2-2, with no clear D. The CDR3 loop spans 16 amino acids. Trimming took 0 bases from V and 0 from J, leaving 8 bases between them. CDR1 and CDR2 (germline): SGHTA, FQGTGA.

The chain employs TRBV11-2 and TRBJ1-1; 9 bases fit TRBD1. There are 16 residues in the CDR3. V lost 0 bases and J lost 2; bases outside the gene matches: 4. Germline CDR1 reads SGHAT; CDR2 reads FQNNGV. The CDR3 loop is CASSLDGTGINTEAFF. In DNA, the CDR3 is TGTGCCAGCAGCTTAGATGGGACAGGGATAAACACTGAAGCTTTCTTT.

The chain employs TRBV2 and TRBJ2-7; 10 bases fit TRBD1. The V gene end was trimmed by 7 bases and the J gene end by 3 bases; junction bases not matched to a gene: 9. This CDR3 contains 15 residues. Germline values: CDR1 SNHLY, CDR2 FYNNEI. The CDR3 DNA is TGTGCCAGCAACCCGGGACAGGGGATCTACTACGAGCAGTACTTC. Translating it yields CASNPGQGIYYEQYF.

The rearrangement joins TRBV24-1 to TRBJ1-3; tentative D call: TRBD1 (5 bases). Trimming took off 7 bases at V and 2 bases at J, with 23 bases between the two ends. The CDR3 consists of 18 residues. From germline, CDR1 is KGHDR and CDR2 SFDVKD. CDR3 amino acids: CATREDRLAGDAGNTIYF. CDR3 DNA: TGTGCCACCAGAGAAGACCGCCTTGCGGGGGACGCTGGAAACACCATATATTTT.

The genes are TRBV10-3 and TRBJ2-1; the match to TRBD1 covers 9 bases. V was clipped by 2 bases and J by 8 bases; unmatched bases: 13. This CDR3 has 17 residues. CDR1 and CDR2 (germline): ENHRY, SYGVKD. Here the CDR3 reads CAISEVGDREDRDEQFF. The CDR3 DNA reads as TGTGCCATCAGTGAGGTGGGGGACAGGGAGGATCGTGATGAGCAGTTCTTC.

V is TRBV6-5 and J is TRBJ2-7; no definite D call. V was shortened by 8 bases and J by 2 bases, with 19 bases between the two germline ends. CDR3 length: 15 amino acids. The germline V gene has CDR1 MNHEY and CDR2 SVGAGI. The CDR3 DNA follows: TGTGCCAGCCGGATACTGGGTGGCGGCCCCTACGAGCAGTACTTC. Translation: CASRILGGGPYEQYF.

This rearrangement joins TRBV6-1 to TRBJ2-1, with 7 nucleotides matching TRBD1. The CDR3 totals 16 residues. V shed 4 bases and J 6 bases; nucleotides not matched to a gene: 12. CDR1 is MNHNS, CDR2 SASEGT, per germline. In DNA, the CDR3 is TGTGCCAGCAGTGTACTCCGGGACAGTTTCCCCAATGAGCAGTTCTTC. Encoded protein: CASSVLRDSFPNEQFF.